The subject of this entry is one T cell receptor beta chain. Its antigen is as yet unknown. This specimen comes from a study of cytomegalovirus exposure and HLA in healthy donors. Study-level points and caveats: The study flagged roughly 160 TCR beta chains as cytomegalovirus-associated.

With V trimmed by 6 bases and J by 5 bases, 5 bases remained unmatched. This CDR3 is built from 14 residues. Germline CDR1 reads SNHLY; CDR2 reads FYNNEI. Researchers ran the PCR with 60 Vbeta and 13 Jbeta primers. Clones were sequenced by immunoSEQ multiplex PCR, and TCRdb holds only the in-frame ones, with some missing. The sample holds 120,000 to 150,000 clones, around 80% seen once. The chain employs TRBV2 and TRBJ1-1, with TRBD1 matching 11 bases. Specimen: PBMCs. The sequence derives from a boy aged 2-15 years in good health and CMV-seronegative. The CDR3 loop reads CASSEDRGRTEAFF. The CDR3 DNA is TGTGCCAGCAGCGAGGACAGGGGGCGAACTGAAGCTTTCTTT.